The 23 T cell receptor beta chains given below trace back to one sample, sequenced in a study of neurological immune-mediated disorders. TCRdb passed the 5' RACE reads through MiXCR, listing each CDR3 protein once. The data show approximately 48,000 distinct CDR3 sequences, about 9.3% seen once. The sequencing input was PBMCs. These receptor sequences come from a man in his 70s with HTLV-1-associated myelopathy (HAM/TSP).

This clonotype was recorded many times. The rearrangement links TRBV5-1 to TRBJ2-3, with TRBD2 matching 11 bases. Germline values: CDR1 SGHRS, CDR2 YFSETQ. Trimming cost V 4 bases and J 5 bases; bases outside gene matches: 6. CDR3 size: 15 residues. The CDR3 region has the DNA TGCGCCAGCAGCCCACTAGCGGGAGCTGGAGATACGCAGTATTTT. Translating gives CASSPLAGAGDTQYF.

There are many counts of this clonotype. The CDR3 protein is CASSLAHTEAFF. The CDR3 DNA sequence: TGTGCCAGCAGCTTAGCGCACACTGAAGCTTTCTTT. The chain couples TRBV7-2 to TRBJ1-1; no firm D call. Looked up from germline, CDR1 is SGHTA and CDR2 is FQGNSA. The CDR3 loop spans 12 amino acids. Trimming took 0 bases from V and 3 from J, leaving 2 bases between them.

This clonotype came up many times. The genes are TRBV6-4 and TRBJ2-2; D is unresolved. Germline loops: CDR1 MRHNA, CDR2 SNTAGT. There are 13 residues in the CDR3. V was cut by 3 bases and J by 8 bases, with 10 bases left in between. This CDR3 is CASSETETGELFF. For the CDR3, the DNA is TGTGCCAGCAGTGAAACCGAGACAGGGGAGCTGTTTTTT.

With respect to this clonotype: One end of the junction does not line up with germline, which may come from a read error. The chain employs TRBV9 and TRBJ1-2; 8 bases match TRBD1. The V gene's germline CDR1 is SGDLS and CDR2 YYNGEE. The CDR3 totals 15 residues. The CDR3 DNA reads as TGTGCCAGCAGAGTAGTTGTTACAGGGGGAATGGACTACACCTTC. This encodes CASRVVVTGGMDYTF.

In this sample, this clonotype turned up many times. V gene TRBV12-3 or TRBV12-4 combines with J gene TRBJ2-1; D ambiguous. Trimming took 6 bases from V and 6 from J, leaving 6 bases between them. This CDR3 comprises 11 residues. The CDR3 loop is CASRSLNEQFF. The CDR3 DNA reads TGTGCCAGCAGGTCGCTCAATGAGCAGTTCTTC.

This clonotype was observed at least ten times. The chain combines TRBV7-8 with TRBJ2-7, with 9 nucleotides matching TRBD1. Trimming at V came to 4 bases and at J to 3 bases, leaving 4 bases not matched to a gene. CDR1 is SGHVS, CDR2 FQNEAQ, per germline. This CDR3 spans 14 amino acids. The DNA for the CDR3 is TGTGCCAGCAGCTCAAGACAGGGGGGCTACGAGCAGTACTTC. Protein sequence: CASSSRQGGYEQYF.

Ten or more counts support this clonotype. The rearrangement joins TRBV7-2 to TRBJ2-2; weak D call: TRBD2 (6 bases). V was pared by 2 bases and J by 8 bases, with 21 bases between. Germline V lookup: CDR1 SGHTA, CDR2 FQGNSA. The CDR3 spans 17 residues. The CDR3 here is CASSLKAGLLGQGELFF. CDR3 nucleotides: TGTGCCAGCAGCTTAAAGGCGGGATTATTAGGGCAAGGGGAGCTGTTTTTT.

The chain employs TRBV3-2 and TRBJ2-1; TRBD1, the table's D call, lacks a check against the DNA. TRBV3-2 is a recognized pseudogene. The CDR3 totals 18 residues. CDR3 sequence (DNA): TGTGCCAGCAGCCAGATCCTTACCCGGGGCCTCTCCTACAATGAGCAGTTCTTC. This sequence encodes CASSQILTRGLSYNEQFF.

This clonotype has a count of ten or more. The chain uses TRBV20-1 and TRBJ1-5, with 7 bases fitting TRBD1. Germline lookup yields CDR1 DFQATT and CDR2 SNEGSKA (reference sequence). The V segment lost 0 bases and the J segment 7 bases; nucleotides outside the gene matches: 12. The CDR3 is made up of 16 amino acids. Here the CDR3 reads CSARDPWDSQIQPQHF. In nucleotides, the CDR3 is TGCAGTGCTAGAGATCCGTGGGACAGCCAAATCCAGCCCCAGCATTTT.

The chain joins TRBV5-1 to TRBJ1-1; no definite D call. The germline V and J ends were trimmed by 0 bases and 5 bases, with 11 bases remaining between them. Germline CDR1 and CDR2: SGHRS and YFSETQ. The CDR3 is 14 residues long. CDR3 in DNA: TGCGCCAGCAGCTTGGACGGTTGGTGGACTGAAGCTTTCTTT. Residues: CASSLDGWWTEAFF. The variable domain in full, with the rest retrieved from reference TRBV5-1 and TRBJ1-1, is KAGVTQTPRYLIKTRGQQVTLSCSPISGHRSVSWYQQTPGQGLQFLFEYFSETQRNKGNFPGRFSGRQFSNSRSEMNVSTLELGDSALYLCASSLDGWWTEAFFGQGTRLTVV.

In its sample, this clonotype was seen many times. It may be a read error: a sequence one base away is much more abundant. The chain combines TRBV28 with TRBJ2-7; TRBD1 might be the D (6 bases). Germline V gene sequence: CDR1 MDHEN, CDR2 SYDVKM. The CDR3 runs to 15 residues. The CDR3 DNA is TGTACCAGCAGCCTCCCGGGGACATCAAATTACGAGCAGTACTTC. Its translation: CTSSLPGTSNYEQYF.

This clonotype was counted at least ten times. The junction does not match germline at one end; this may be a read error. The chain uses TRBV28 and TRBJ2-7, with D hard to call. Looked up from germline, CDR1 is MDHEN and CDR2 is SYDVKM. This CDR3 spans 11 amino acids. The CDR3 DNA follows: TGTGCCAGCAGTTTACAGGAAATCGTAAATTTC. Encoded protein: CASSLQEIVNF.

This clonotype was seen repeatedly, ten times or more. This chain connects TRBV15 to TRBJ1-5, with a possible D match to TRBD1 (6 bases). V was clipped by 0 bases and J by 7 bases, with 16 bases between them. The CDR3 has 16 residues. Germline CDR1 is LNHNV and CDR2 is YYDKDF (reference sequence). In nucleotides, the CDR3 is TGTGCCACCAGCAGAGATAGGGGAGGGGGGTTGCAGCCCCAGCATTTT. Encoded protein: CATSRDRGGGLQPQHF.

The chain uses TRBV5-4 and TRBJ2-7; perhaps TRBD2 as D (5 bases). Trimming took off 5 bases at V and 4 bases at J, with 16 bases between the two ends. This CDR3 contains 14 residues. Germline V gene lookup returns CDR1 SGHNT and CDR2 YYREEE (reference sequence). The CDR3 bases are TGTGCCAGCAGTTCTGGTCTAGCAGCTTACGAGCAGTACTTC. This encodes CASSSGLAAYEQYF.

This clonotype was detected ten times or more. The gene calls are TRBV20-1 and TRBJ2-7; 8 bases line up with TRBD2. This CDR3 is built from 15 residues. CDR1 and CDR2 from the germline V gene are DFQATT and SNEGSKA (reference sequence). Germline trimming cut 0 bases from V and 7 bases from J; bases unmatched to any gene: 11. The DNA for the CDR3 is TGCAGTGCTAGAGACCGACGGGGGGGAGGTCGTGAGCAGTACTTC. This codes for CSARDRRGGGREQYF.

This clonotype was seen at least ten times. V usage is TRBV6-5 and J usage is TRBJ2-7; perhaps TRBD2 as D (6 bases). The CDR3 is 15 residues long. Trimming removed 2 bases from V and 2 bases from J, with 13 bases in between. CDR1 is MNHEY and CDR2 is SVGAGI in the germline V gene. The CDR3 DNA follows: TGTGCCAGCAGTTACGGACGCGGGACGACCTACGAGCAGTACTTC. Protein sequence: CASSYGRGTTYEQYF.

This clonotype showed up many times. The chain employs TRBV5-1 and TRBJ2-2, with 7 bases aligning to TRBD2. Germline-derived CDR1 and CDR2 are SGHRS and YFSETQ. This CDR3 has 14 amino acids. V dropped 4 bases and J dropped 3; count of bases not matched to a gene: 3. As DNA, the CDR3 is TGCGCCAGCAGCCTGGGACTATACACCGGGGAGCTGTTTTTT. It encodes CASSLGLYTGELFF.

This clonotype was picked up many times. CDR3: CSAGTGGHDEQYF. In nucleotides, the CDR3 is TGCAGTGCTGGCACAGGGGGTCACGACGAGCAGTACTTC. The rearrangement joins TRBV20-1 to TRBJ2-7, with 8 nucleotides matching TRBD1. Germline lookup yields CDR1 DFQATT and CDR2 SNEGSKA (reference sequence). Germline trimming cut 5 bases from V and 5 bases from J; bases unmatched to any gene: 8. The CDR3 is 13 residues long.

This clonotype has a count of ten or more. The V call is TRBV6-2 or TRBV6-3, the J call TRBJ2-3; D possibly corresponds to TRBD1 (6 bases). CDR3 length equals 13 residues. CDR1 is MNHEY, CDR2 SVGEGT, per germline. Between the trimmed V and J ends, which lost 4 bases and 5 bases, there was a span of 10 bases. CDR3 loop: CASSFQGQDTQYF. The CDR3 DNA follows: TGTGCCAGCAGTTTCCAGGGGCAAGATACGCAGTATTTT.

This clonotype was observed many times. The chain uses TRBV5-1 and TRBJ1-2; 10 bases map to TRBD1. Germline V gene data show CDR1 as SGHRS and CDR2 as YFSETQ. CDR3 length: 14 residues. Trimming cost V 3 bases and J 8 bases; bases outside gene matches: 7. CDR3 bases: TGCGCCAGCAGCTCCGACAGGGGGCGAAACGGCTACACCTTC. Protein sequence: CASSSDRGRNGYTF.

This clonotype was recorded at least ten times. The chain joins TRBV7-2 to TRBJ1-1, with D uncertain. The CDR3 loop spans 15 amino acids. The V gene's germline CDR1 is SGHTA and CDR2 FQGNSA. The germline V and J ends were trimmed by 5 bases and 0 bases, with 13 bases remaining between them. The CDR3 nucleotides read TGTGCCAGCAGCCCAGGACGGAACATGAACACTGAAGCTTTCTTT. Residues: CASSPGRNMNTEAFF.

This clonotype was recorded at least ten times. The chain carries TRBV5-1 and TRBJ2-3; no clear D gene. CDR1 and CDR2 (germline): SGHRS, YFSETQ. V lost 2 bases and J lost 4, with 11 bases in between. The CDR3 consists of 14 residues. CDR3 in amino acids: CASSFGKNPDTQYF. Written as DNA, the CDR3 is TGCGCCAGCAGCTTCGGTAAAAACCCAGATACGCAGTATTTT.

This clonotype was counted many times. This chain uses TRBV15 with TRBJ2-7; D may be TRBD1 or TRBD2 (5 bases each). Germline V gene data show CDR1 as LNHNV and CDR2 as YYDKDF (reference sequence). The CDR3 loop spans 14 amino acids. The V and J ends lost 4 bases and 3 bases respectively, with 13 bases between them. The CDR3 sequence is CATSKRGPLYEQYF. Written as DNA, the CDR3 is TGTGCCACCAGCAAACGGGGCCCCCTCTACGAGCAGTACTTC.